This entry features one TCR beta chain sequence. The CDR3 regions of TCR beta were amplified from RNA transcripts. Using the HTBI primer set, a first-round RT-PCR was run on the TCR CDR3. A single record per CDR3 protein comes from TCRdb applying MiXCR to the multiplex PCR reads. The sample records hundreds of thousands of distinct CDR3 sequences, 30% to 40% being singletons. This entry is derived from a study of T cells in Graves' hyperthyroidism and ophthalmopathy. Germline-derived CDR1 and CDR2 are WNHNN and SYGVQD (reference sequence). With 4 bases removed from V and 7 bases from J, the gap between germline ends came to 22 bases. This CDR3 is built from 16 residues.

This chain connects TRBV10-1 to TRBJ1-2, with D tentatively TRBD1 (5 bases). The sequence came from a woman aged 40 to 50 with Graves' hyperthyroidism. Sequenced sample: blood. DNA for the CDR3: TGCGCCAGCAGTGTGACCGGGACGAGGGGCTACGGTGGCTACACCTTC. This sequence encodes CASSVTGTRGYGGYTF.